This TCR beta chain was captured by sequencing in a study of cytomegalovirus exposure and HLA in healthy donors. Study-wide findings and caveats: Later analysis associated a missense DCLRE1C variant with TCR beta V- and J-gene trimming.

As concerns this clone: Its antigen is unidentified.

In the PCR, 60 Vbeta and 13 Jbeta primers were used. Some clones are missing from TCRdb's copy, which holds only in-frame ones; the method was immunoSEQ multiplex PCR. The specimen's table records around 190,000 clones. Germline values: CDR1 SQVTM, CDR2 ANQGSEA. V shed 3 bases and J shed 4 bases, with 12 bases lying between them. This CDR3 has 13 residues. Unrecorded immune exposure was likely among donors, who were nominally healthy when sampled. This clonotype originated in a woman younger than 45 in good health and CMV-seropositive. Material: PBMCs. The rearrangement joins TRBV29-1 to TRBJ1-2; D call uncertain. CDR3: CSVEAAVRYGYTF. CDR3 DNA sequence: TGCAGCGTTGAGGCGGCAGTTCGCTATGGCTACACCTTC.